These 16 T cell receptor beta chains came from one sample sequenced in a study of shared clonotypes between healthy human individuals. CD45RO-negative, CCR7-selected cells formed the naive CD8 fraction, which excluded terminally differentiated effector memory CD45RA+ cells. TCRdb's copy holds only in-frame clones and misses some; the assay was immunoSEQ multiplex PCR. In the table there are some 2,100,000 clones, about 92% of which are singletons. The sequenced material came from naive CD8+ T cells from PBMCs. Receptor source: a man between 18 and 35 years old in good health. Some clones in this sample may be carry-over from other donors' samples.

The gene calls are TRBV5-6 and TRBJ2-7; D unclear. Trimming left V 3 bases short and J 3 bases short, with 10 bases between. This CDR3 comprises 13 residues. Germline CDR1 is SGHDT and CDR2 is YYEEEE. CDR3 coding DNA: TGTGCCAGCAGCTACCTGAGTGGCTACGAGCAGTACTTC. This translates into CASSYLSGYEQYF.

The chain is built from TRBV27 and TRBJ2-7; TRBD2 is a possible D gene (7 bases). V was pared by 5 bases and J by 3 bases, with 23 bases between. The CDR3 extends over 17 amino acids. Germline-derived CDR1 and CDR2 are MNHEY and SMNVEV (reference sequence). In DNA form, the CDR3 reads TGTGCCAGCAGTCTACCACCCAGCAGCGGGACATACTACGAGCAGTACTTC. Its protein product is CASSLPPSSGTYYEQYF.

This chain connects TRBV9 to TRBJ2-3; D is undetermined. V was trimmed by 1 base and J by 0 bases, leaving 18 bases between them. From germline, CDR1 is SGDLS and CDR2 YYNGEE. The CDR3 is made up of 18 amino acids. The CDR3 nucleotides read TGTGCCAGCAGCGTAAAGGGCCTAACAAGCCCTAGCACAGATACGCAGTATTTT. Translating it yields CASSVKGLTSPSTDTQYF.

The chain recombines TRBV7-9 with TRBJ2-2; D gene uncertain. V was trimmed by 4 bases and J by 1 base, leaving 16 bases between them. The CDR3 runs 17 residues. CDR1 is SEHNR and CDR2 is FQNEAQ in the germline V gene (reference sequence). CDR3 in amino acids: CASSSPLGQMNTGELFF. CDR3 DNA: TGTGCCAGCAGCTCTCCCCTCGGGCAGATGAACACCGGGGAGCTGTTTTTT.

The chain has TRBV28 and TRBJ2-1, with unresolved D. This CDR3 has 14 amino acids. The V end lost 5 bases, the J end lost 6 bases, and 14 bases lay between the germline ends. The V gene's germline CDR1 is MDHEN and CDR2 SYDVKM. The CDR3 DNA follows: TGTGCCAGCAGTCCTCGTCTGACCTCCAATGAGCAGTTCTTC. It specifies CASSPRLTSNEQFF.

This chain connects TRBV7-6 to TRBJ2-7, with D hard to call. The germline CDR1 and CDR2 sequences are SGHVS and FNYEAQ. Trimming cost V 4 bases and J 4 bases, with 8 bases left between them. The CDR3 extends over 12 amino acids. The CDR3 reads CASSSTRYEQYF. CDR3 sequence (DNA): TGTGCCAGCAGCTCGACGCGGTACGAGCAGTACTTC.

The CDR3 here is CAISEGGRETQYF. The CDR3 region has the DNA TGTGCCATCAGTGAAGGGGGACGGGAGACCCAGTACTTC. This chain connects TRBV10-3 to TRBJ2-5; D may be TRBD1 (6 bases). CDR3 length: 13 residues. V lost 3 bases and J lost 5, with 10 bases in between. The V gene's germline CDR1 is ENHRY and CDR2 SYGVKD.

The J gene is TRBJ2-7, the V gene TRBV9; tentatively, D is TRBD1 or TRBD2 (5 bases each). Trimming cost V 5 bases and J 0 bases, with 15 bases left between them. This CDR3 is 15 amino acids long. Per germline, CDR1 SGDLS and CDR2 YYNGEE. The CDR3 spells CASSIGTEPSYEQYF. DNA for the CDR3: TGTGCCAGCAGTATAGGGACCGAGCCCTCCTACGAGCAGTACTTC.

The rearrangement uses TRBV5-6 and TRBJ2-5; TRBD2 matches at 11 bases. Germline trimming cut 4 bases from V and 0 bases from J; bases unmatched to any gene: 5. Germline CDR1 reads SGHDT; CDR2 reads YYEEEE. CDR3 length: 16 amino acids. The CDR3 protein is CASSPGLADNQETQYF. DNA for the CDR3: TGTGCCAGCAGCCCGGGACTAGCGGACAACCAAGAGACCCAGTACTTC.

The chain is built from TRBV28 and TRBJ2-6; D ambiguous. Trimming pared 10 bases from V and 0 bases from J, leaving 19 bases between. The germline V gene has CDR1 MDHEN and CDR2 SYDVKM. The CDR3 has 17 amino acids. The CDR3 sequence: CATSRAGFISGANVLTF. For the CDR3, the DNA is TGTGCCACCTCTAGGGCAGGATTCATCTCTGGGGCCAACGTCCTGACTTTC.

The V and J genes are TRBV27 and TRBJ2-1; 7 positions agree with TRBD2. J lost 8 bases, V lost 5 bases, and 12 bases had no gene match. Germline V gene data show CDR1 as MNHEY and CDR2 as SMNVEV (reference sequence). The CDR3 sequence is 15 residues long. CDR3 DNA: TGTGCCAGCAGTATACAACCGGGACTAATTGATGAGCAGTTCTTC. Translating it yields CASSIQPGLIDEQFF.

V usage is TRBV9 and J usage is TRBJ2-1; D not certain. The CDR3 has 17 residues. V was shortened by 0 bases and J by 8 bases, with 21 bases between the two germline ends. From germline, CDR1 is SGDLS and CDR2 YYNGEE. DNA for the CDR3: TGTGCCAGCAGCGTAGAAATTGGCTCCCCCGGCGGCGATGAGCAGTTCTTC. It codes for CASSVEIGSPGGDEQFF.

This chain joins TRBV7-8 and TRBJ2-3, with D unresolved. The CDR3 has 17 residues. V lost 1 base, J lost 2 bases, and 16 bases lay in between. The germline V gene has CDR1 SGHVS and CDR2 FQNEAQ. The CDR3 bases are TGTGCCAGCAGCTTAGACCTTCGGCTCCGTAACACAGATACGCAGTATTTT. It codes for CASSLDLRLRNTDTQYF.

The CDR3 loop is CASSLGPVRGSPYEQYF. Here the CDR3 DNA reads TGTGCCAGCAGCTTAGGACCAGTAAGGGGGAGTCCGTACGAGCAGTACTTC. The chain recombines TRBV11-2 with TRBJ2-7; the D gene is possibly TRBD1 (6 bases). The CDR3 sequence is 17 residues long. Trimming took 1 base from V and 4 from J, leaving 20 bases between them. The germline V gene has CDR1 SGHAT and CDR2 FQNNGV.

This clone was seen once. J is TRBJ2-1 and V is TRBV18; D uncertain. The CDR3 sequence is 14 residues long. The germline V gene has CDR1 KGHSH and CDR2 LQKENI. V lost 6 bases and J 2 bases, leaving 11 bases between the germline ends. CDR3 amino acids: CASSATGTYNEQFF. The CDR3 DNA sequence: TGTGCCAGCTCGGCCACTGGGACCTACAATGAGCAGTTCTTC.

To note about this clone: The identical CDR3 is also encoded by other nucleotide sequences in the sample. This chain links TRBV9 with TRBJ2-7; TRBD1 might be the D (6 bases). There are 14 residues in the CDR3. V dropped 0 bases and J dropped 3 bases, with 10 bases sitting between them. Per germline, CDR1 SGDLS and CDR2 YYNGEE. Here the CDR3 reads CASSVVPGDYEQYF. The CDR3 coding sequence is TGTGCCAGCAGCGTAGTCCCAGGGGACTACGAGCAGTACTTC.